The entry that follows covers one T cell receptor (beta chain) sequence. Its antigen is as yet unknown. The data stem from a study of T cell responses to AZD1222 COVID-19 vaccine. Germline V gene data show CDR1 as MGHRA and CDR2 as YSYEKL. Losses at the gene ends were 1 base for V and 7 bases for J; bases not matched to a gene: 2. The CDR3 spans 13 residues. General study points: Rises in breadth and depth of Spike-specific TCRs came after two AZD1222 doses. Most donors were white British and more were female, and clonal diversity was possibly underestimated. Across spike, vaccine-associated CD4 TCRs were found, dominant at 160-218 and 743-854.

The protocol was immunoSEQ multiplex PCR, while the TCRdb copy is restricted to in-frame clones and leaves out a portion. The sample lists approximately 150,000 clones, approximately 85% seen once, with approximately 5.4% in the top ten. The source material was peripheral blood, sampled 28 days after the second dose of the MenACWY control vaccine. This chain joins TRBV4-1 and TRBJ1-1, with 8 positions matching TRBD1. The sequence was collected from an adult who received the MenACWY meningococcal vaccine as a control. The CDR3 nucleotides are TGCGCCAGCAGCCAAGGACAGGGGCTTGAAGCTTTCTTT. Amino acid sequence: CASSQGQGLEAFF.